The sequence of this T cell receptor (beta chain) was determined in a study of T cells in Graves' hyperthyroidism and ophthalmopathy. PBMCs were collected from an approximately 9.5 ml volume of fresh peripheral blood. The CDR3 loop spans 14 amino acids. From germline, CDR1 is KGHSH and CDR2 LQKENI. V was shortened by 0 bases and J by 2 bases, with 8 bases between the two germline ends. Whole-study results and caveats: Most thyroid clonotypes that were expanded above 0.001 also turned up in blood.

Amplification of TCR beta CDR3 regions used RNA as the template. When the TCR CDR3 underwent first-round RT-PCR, the HTBI primer set was used. TCRdb ran MiXCR on the multiplex PCR reads and lists one entry per CDR3 protein. The top ten hold around 17% of the sample, which has some 500,000 distinct CDR3 sequences, about an eighth seen once. This clonotype appeared many times. The antigen is unknown. Sequencing was carried out using blood. The V and J genes are TRBV18 and TRBJ2-7; D call uncertain. The source is a woman under 30 with Graves' hyperthyroidism. The CDR3 DNA reads as TGTGCCAGCTCACCACCGGGAAAACCCTACGAGCAGTACGTC. Translation: CASSPPGKPYEQYV.